The 26 T cell receptor beta chains presented below share a single source sample, sequenced in a study of cytomegalovirus exposure and HLA in healthy donors. It was with 60 Vbeta and 13 Jbeta primers that the PCR ran. Profiling relied on immunoSEQ multiplex PCR, and the TCRdb table lists in-frame clones only, not all of them. The table shows some 150,000 clones, with roughly 70% occurring only once. The sequenced material came from PBMCs. These receptors originate from a woman aged 25-40 years in good health and CMV-seronegative.

The genes are TRBV5-1 and TRBJ1-4, with D possibly matching TRBD1 (5 bases). The CDR3 covers 19 residues. V lost 4 bases, J lost 3 bases, and 25 bases lay in between. Per germline, CDR1 SGHRS and CDR2 YFSETQ. The CDR3 bases are TGCGCCAGCAGCCTCTGGTGGCAGGGAGGTAGTATACCTAATGAAAAACTGTTTTTT. Translated, it gives CASSLWWQGGSIPNEKLFF.

The V call is TRBV6-1, the J call TRBJ2-1; weak D call: TRBD1 (6 bases). CDR1 and CDR2 from the germline V gene are MNHNS and SASEGT. The CDR3 length is 11 residues. V lost 8 bases to trimming and J lost 15 bases, with 17 bases between them. The CDR3 here is CASPLGGLWFF. The CDR3 bases are TGTGCCAGCCCCTTAGGGGGATTGTGGTTCTTC.

The chain links TRBV12-5 to TRBJ1-2, with 7 nucleotides matching TRBD1. There are 12 residues in the CDR3. J gave up 8 bases and V 1 base, and 1 base lay outside the gene matches. Germline-derived CDR1 and CDR2 are LGHNT and FRNRAP. CDR3 sequence reads: CASGLDRGGYTF. The CDR3 region has the DNA TGTGCTAGTGGTTTGGACAGGGGCGGCTACACCTTC.

This chain links TRBV28 with TRBJ1-2; 8 bases match TRBD1. Germline lookup yields CDR1 MDHEN and CDR2 SYDVKM. Unmatched junction bases numbered 5, after V lost 8 bases and J lost 3 bases. The CDR3 covers 13 residues. DNA of the CDR3: TGTGCCAGCCTCAGACAGGGGTACTATGGCTACACCTTC. Amino acids: CASLRQGYYGYTF.

The table lists this clone with a few counts. The genes are TRBV15 and TRBJ2-5; D might be TRBD1 (6 bases). V shed 5 bases and J shed 5 bases, with 12 bases lying between them. Germline-derived CDR1 and CDR2 are LNHNV and YYDKDF (reference sequence). The CDR3 is 13 residues long. The CDR3, as DNA: TGTGCCACCAGCGGTAACAGGGAGGAGACCCAGTACTTC. It specifies CATSGNREETQYF.

The V and J genes are TRBV5-6 and TRBJ1-1; D is possibly TRBD1 (5 bases). The CDR3 runs 17 residues. CDR1 and CDR2 from the germline V gene are SGHDT and YYEEEE. The V gene lost 3 bases and the J gene lost 0 bases, with 18 bases spanning the gap. CDR3 DNA sequence: TGTGCCAGCAGCTCTTTTAGCCAGGGAACCATGAACACTGAAGCTTTCTTT. Its protein is CASSSFSQGTMNTEAFF.

This clone has a handful of counts. The chain carries TRBV6-1 and TRBJ2-2; the D is unclear. Germline V lookup: CDR1 MNHNS, CDR2 SASEGT. V was clipped by 4 bases and J by 1 base, with 4 bases between them. There are 13 residues in the CDR3. The CDR3 DNA sequence: TGTGCCAGCAGTGTATGGAACACCGGGGAGCTGTTTTTT. Protein product: CASSVWNTGELFF.

This sequence joins TRBV7-3 and TRBJ2-5; 11 bases fit TRBD2. This CDR3 is 15 amino acids long. The V and J ends lost 5 bases and 1 base, in that order; junction bases with no gene match: 3. From germline, CDR1 is SGHTA and CDR2 FQGTGA. The CDR3 region has the DNA TGTGCCAGCAGCCCTAGCGGGGGGCCCCAAGAGACCCAGTACTTC. It specifies CASSPSGGPQETQYF.

This chain connects TRBV25-1 to TRBJ2-1; 7 nucleotides agree with TRBD1. The CDR3 loop spans 13 amino acids. Germline CDR1 and CDR2: MGHDK and SYGVNS. The junction had 6 bases not matched to a gene; V was cut back by 5 bases and J by 8 bases. This CDR3 reads CASSQTGHYEQFF. The CDR3 DNA follows: TGTGCCAGCAGTCAGACAGGGCATTATGAGCAGTTCTTC.

This chain connects TRBV7-6 to TRBJ1-2; D unclear. V was pared by 4 bases and J by 8 bases, with 11 bases between. Germline V gene sequence: CDR1 SGHVS, CDR2 FNYEAQ. The CDR3 runs 12 residues. CDR3 in amino acids: CASSSAGLGYTF. The CDR3 region has the DNA TGTGCCAGCAGCTCCGCAGGCTTGGGCTACACCTTC.

This clone has only a few counts. V usage is TRBV28 and J usage is TRBJ2-7; TRBD1 matches 8 bases. The V and J ends lost 2 bases and 1 base, in that order; junction bases with no gene match: 4. Germline lookup yields CDR1 MDHEN and CDR2 SYDVKM. The CDR3 loop spans 15 amino acids. CDR3 nucleotides: TGTGCCAGCAGTTTAGCCGGGACAGGTTCCTACGAGCAGTACTTC. The encoded protein is CASSLAGTGSYEQYF.

This clone occurred a few times. The chain is built from TRBV11-3 and TRBJ2-5; TRBD1 might be the D (6 bases). Germline lookup yields CDR1 SGHNT and CDR2 YENEEA. With 3 bases removed from V and 2 bases from J, the gap between germline ends came to 7 bases. The CDR3 covers 13 residues. The chain's CDR3 is CASSFDRQETQYF. In nucleotides, the CDR3 is TGTGCCAGCAGCTTCGACAGGCAAGAGACCCAGTACTTC.

This clone occurred once. The chain joins TRBV19 to TRBJ2-3; a weak D match, TRBD1 (5 bases). The CDR3 runs 14 residues. Germline V gene lookup returns CDR1 LNHDA and CDR2 SQIVND (reference sequence). Trimming left V 3 bases short and J 6 bases short, with 13 bases between. The CDR3 is CASSMGLWWDTQYF. Here the CDR3 DNA reads TGTGCCAGTAGTATGGGGCTATGGTGGGATACGCAGTATTTT.

This clone occurred once. The rearrangement links TRBV7-2 to TRBJ2-7, with D perhaps TRBD2 (5 bases). V was pared by 1 base and J by 2 bases, with 12 bases between. The CDR3 has 15 amino acids. The germline V gene encodes CDR1 SGHTA and CDR2 FQGNSA. The CDR3 DNA follows: TGTGCCAGCAGCTTAGTGGGCGGGTCCACCTACGAGCAGTACTTC. This codes for CASSLVGGSTYEQYF.

The rearrangement links TRBV29-1 to TRBJ2-1; TRBD2 is a possible D gene (6 bases). V was clipped by 1 base and J by 0 bases, with 13 bases between them. Germline V gives CDR1 SQVTM, CDR2 ANQGSEA. There are 16 residues in the CDR3. The CDR3 DNA is TGCAGCGTTGAAGGATCGGGGGAGCACTCCTACAATGAGCAGTTCTTC. Its translation: CSVEGSGEHSYNEQFF.

The chain has TRBV7-2 and TRBJ2-7, with 8 bases fitting TRBD2. This CDR3 contains 13 residues. J was trimmed by 4 bases and V by 6 bases; bases with no gene match: 5. Germline lookup yields CDR1 SGHTA and CDR2 FQGNSA. Written as DNA, the CDR3 is TGTGCCAGCAGGCCGGGGGGGACTTACGAGCAGTACTTC. Its protein is CASRPGGTYEQYF. Combining the CDR3 with reference TRBV7-2 and TRBJ2-7 gives the whole variable domain GAGVSQSPSNKVTEKGKDVELRCDPISGHTALYWYRQSLGQGLEFLIYFQGNSAPDKSGLPSDRFSAERTGGSVSTLTIQRTQQEDSAVYLCASRPGGTYEQYFGPGTRLTVT.

V is TRBV29-1 and J is TRBJ1-2; TRBD1 matches 7 bases. J was trimmed by 4 bases and V by 0 bases; bases with no gene match: 11. The germline V gene encodes CDR1 SQVTM and CDR2 ANQGSEA. This CDR3 region has 16 residues. The CDR3 loop is CSVEDPGTDYGYGYTF. The CDR3 coding sequence is TGCAGCGTTGAAGATCCCGGGACAGACTATGGCTATGGCTACACCTTC. The variable domain in full, with the rest retrieved from reference TRBV29-1 and TRBJ1-2, is SAVISQKPSRDICQRGTSLTIQCQVDSQVTMMFWYRQQPGQSLTLIATANQGSEATYESGFVIDKFPISRPNLTFSTLTVSNMSPEDSSIYLCSVEDPGTDYGYGYTFGSGTRLTVV.

The chain is built from TRBV2 and TRBJ1-4; 9 positions match TRBD1. V lost 6 bases to trimming and J lost 1 base; unmatched junction nucleotides: 3. The length of the CDR3 is 15 residues. Germline V gene lookup returns CDR1 SNHLY and CDR2 FYNNEI. The CDR3 region has the DNA TGTGCCAGCAGACCGGGACAGGGAACTAATGAAAAACTGTTTTTT. This gives the protein CASRPGQGTNEKLFF.

V is TRBV25-1 and J is TRBJ1-1; 8 bases line up with TRBD1. V was pared by 3 bases and J by 7 bases, with 4 bases of the junction left unmatched. This CDR3 is built from 13 residues. Germline-derived CDR1 and CDR2 are MGHDK and SYGVNS. The CDR3 bases are TGTGCCAGCAGTGAGTTCGGGACAGGTGAAGCTTTCTTT. As protein: CASSEFGTGEAFF.

About this clone: At one of its ends the junction is not consistent with the germline gene, which may arise from a read error. The chain is built from TRBV19 and TRBJ2-7; 11 nucleotides agree with TRBD2. From germline, CDR1 is LNHDA and CDR2 SQIVND (reference sequence). CDR3 length: 15 amino acids. The CDR3 region has the DNA TGTGCCAGTAGTAACGCTAGCGGGAGGTCCTACGAGCGGTACTTC. Its translation: CASSNASGRSYERYF. Complete variable domain (other parts from reference TRBV19 and TRBJ2-7): DGGITQSPKYLFRKEGQNVTLSCEQNLNHDAMYWYRQDPGQGLRLIYYSQIVNDFQKGDIAEGYSVSREKKESFPLTVTSAQKNPTAFYLCASSNASGRSYERYFGPGTRLTVT.

This rearrangement joins TRBV30 to TRBJ2-4; 7 nucleotides line up with TRBD2. V dropped 3 bases and J dropped 0; count of bases not matched to a gene: 5. CDR1 GTSNPN and CDR2 SVGIG come from the germline V gene (reference sequence). CDR3 length: 15 amino acids. CDR3 loop: CAWRGRELAKNIQYF. For the CDR3, the DNA is TGTGCCTGGAGGGGGAGGGAGCTAGCCAAAAACATTCAGTACTTC.

The gene calls are TRBV14 and TRBJ2-7, with 8 bases that match TRBD2. Per the germline V gene, CDR1 is SGHDN and CDR2 is FVKESK. After removal of 4 bases from V and 5 bases from J, the junction contained 4 bases not matched to a gene. The CDR3 is made up of 13 amino acids. The DNA for the CDR3 is TGTGCCAGCAGCCCCTCGGGAGGGAACGAGCAGTACTTC. Translation gives CASSPSGGNEQYF.

The J gene is TRBJ2-5, the V gene TRBV5-6; 7 bases line up with TRBD1. The end of the DNA fits TRBJ2-7 better, so the J call may be wrong. CDR3 length equals 14 residues. In germline, CDR1 is SGHDT, CDR2 YYEEEE. CDR3 coding DNA: TGTGCCAGCAGCCCCCGGGACAGCCCCTACGAGCAGTACTTC. It yields the protein CASSPRDSPYEQYF.

CDR3 in DNA: TGTGCCAGCAGCTCGGAGGTCAACCCAACTAATGAAAAACTGTTTTTT. Translating gives CASSSEVNPTNEKLFF. The chain couples TRBV5-4 to TRBJ1-4; D is ambiguous. The CDR3 extends over 16 amino acids. Germline assignment: CDR1 SGHNT and CDR2 YYREEE (reference sequence). V was trimmed by 3 bases and J by 0 bases, leaving 12 bases between them.

The rearrangement joins TRBV6-1 to TRBJ2-3; 7 nucleotides match TRBD2. This CDR3 contains 15 residues. Per the germline V gene, CDR1 is MNHNS and CDR2 is SASEGT. J was trimmed by 4 bases and V by 6 bases; bases with no gene match: 10. CDR3 loop: CASRPSGAGADTQYF. Here the CDR3 DNA reads TGTGCCAGCAGACCCAGCGGGGCGGGGGCAGATACGCAGTATTTT.

The chain couples TRBV9 to TRBJ2-6, with TRBD1 matching 9 bases. The CDR3 covers 18 residues. Germline CDR1 SGDLS, CDR2 YYNGEE. With V trimmed by 1 base and J by 3 bases, 8 bases remained unmatched. CDR3 residues: CASSVSDRGGIGANVLTF. DNA for the CDR3: TGTGCCAGCAGCGTATCGGACAGGGGAGGGATTGGGGCCAACGTCCTGACTTTC.